This TCR beta chain was recovered during a study of OX40 agonist ivuxolimab in advanced cancers. The assay was immunoSEQ multiplex PCR, and TCRdb's table has in-frame clones only and misses some. The table includes roughly 79,000 clones, approximately 90% detected once. CDR1 and CDR2 (germline): SGHTA, FQGTGA. The germline V and J ends were trimmed by 4 bases and 4 bases, with 9 bases remaining between them. The CDR3 contains 13 residues. This TCR was sampled from an adult with an advanced solid tumor such as melanoma, head and neck, liver or kidney cancer. The source material was CD4+ or CD8+ T cells sorted from blood, sampled in a trial of the OX40 agonist ivuxolimab. The rearrangement uses TRBV7-3 and TRBJ2-3; TRBD2 might be the D (7 bases). CDR3 amino acids: CASSWGGPDTQYF. The CDR3, as DNA: TGTGCCAGCAGCTGGGGGGGCCCAGATACGCAGTATTTT.